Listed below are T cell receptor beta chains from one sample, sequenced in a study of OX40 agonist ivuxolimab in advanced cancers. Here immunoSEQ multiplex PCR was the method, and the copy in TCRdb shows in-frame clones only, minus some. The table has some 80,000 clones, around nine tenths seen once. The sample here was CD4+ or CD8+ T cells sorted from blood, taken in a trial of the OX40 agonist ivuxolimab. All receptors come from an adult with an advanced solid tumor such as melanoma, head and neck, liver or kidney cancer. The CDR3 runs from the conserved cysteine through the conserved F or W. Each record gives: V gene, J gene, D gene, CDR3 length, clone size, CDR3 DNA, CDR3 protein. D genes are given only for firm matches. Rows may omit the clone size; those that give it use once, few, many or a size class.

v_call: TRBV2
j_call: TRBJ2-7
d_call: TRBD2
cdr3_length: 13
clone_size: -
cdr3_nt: TGTGCCAGCGGACTAGCGGGTAGCTACGAGCAGTACTTC
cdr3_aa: CASGLAGSYEQYF

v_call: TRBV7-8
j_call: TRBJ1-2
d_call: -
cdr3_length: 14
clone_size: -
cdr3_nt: TGTGCCAGCAGCTTCCGGGGGCTAAGTTATGGCTACACCTTC
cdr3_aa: CASSFRGLSYGYTF

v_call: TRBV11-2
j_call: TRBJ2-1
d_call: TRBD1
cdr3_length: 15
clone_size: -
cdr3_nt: TGTGCCAGCAGCCCCCCGGGACAGCGGATACGTGAGCAGTTCTTC
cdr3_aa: CASSPPGQRIREQFF

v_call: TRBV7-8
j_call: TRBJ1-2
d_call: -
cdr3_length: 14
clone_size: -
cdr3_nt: TGTGCCAGCAGCTGGGGGGTCCCTAACTATGGCTACACCTTC
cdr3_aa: CASSWGVPNYGYTF

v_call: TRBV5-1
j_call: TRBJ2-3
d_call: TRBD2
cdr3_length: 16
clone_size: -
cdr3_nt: TGCGCCAGCAGCCCAAGGACTAGCGGGAGCCCGGATACGCAGTATTTT
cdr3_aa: CASSPRTSGSPDTQYF

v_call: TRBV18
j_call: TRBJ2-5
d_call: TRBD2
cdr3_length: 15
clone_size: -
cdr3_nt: TGTGCCAGCTCACCCACACTAGCGGGGCAAGAGACCCAGTACTTC
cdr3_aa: CASSPTLAGQETQYF

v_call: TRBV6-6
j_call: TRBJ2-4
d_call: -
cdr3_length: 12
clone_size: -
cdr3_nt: TGTGCCAGCAGCACGCGGGGAAACATTCAGTACTTC
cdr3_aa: CASSTRGNIQYF

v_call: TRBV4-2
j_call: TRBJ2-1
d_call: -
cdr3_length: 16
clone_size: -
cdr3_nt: TGTGCCAGCAGCTTTTCCGGGTCCGGACGCTACAATGAGCAGTTCTTC
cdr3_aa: CASSFSGSGRYNEQFF

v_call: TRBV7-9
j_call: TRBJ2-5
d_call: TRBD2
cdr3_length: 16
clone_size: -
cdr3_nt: TGTGCCAGCAGCTCAGGGACTAGCGGGAGCGGCGAGACCCAGTACTTC
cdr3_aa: CASSSGTSGSGETQYF

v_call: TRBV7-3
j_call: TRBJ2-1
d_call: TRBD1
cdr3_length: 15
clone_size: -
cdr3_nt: TGTGCCAGCAGCTTAAGACAGGGTTTTAGCAATGAGCAGTTCTTC
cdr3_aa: CASSLRQGFSNEQFF

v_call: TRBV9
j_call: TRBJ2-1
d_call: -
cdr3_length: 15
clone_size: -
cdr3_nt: TGTGCCAGCAGCTCTGGTCCTAGGACGATCAATGAGCAGTTCTTC
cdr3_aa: CASSSGPRTINEQFF

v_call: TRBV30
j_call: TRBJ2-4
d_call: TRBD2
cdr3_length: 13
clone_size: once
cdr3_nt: TGTGCCTGGAGGGCCAGCGGGAGAAACATTCAGTACTTC
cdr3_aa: CAWRASGRNIQYF

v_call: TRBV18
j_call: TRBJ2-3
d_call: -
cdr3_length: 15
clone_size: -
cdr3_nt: TGTGCCAGCTCACAAATCCTAGCCTCCGTCGATACGCAGTATTTT
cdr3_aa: CASSQILASVDTQYF

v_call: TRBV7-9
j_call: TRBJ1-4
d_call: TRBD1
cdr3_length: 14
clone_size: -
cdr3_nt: TGTGCCAGCAGCTTAGGACAGGGAGGCGAAAAACTGTTTTTT
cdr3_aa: CASSLGQGGEKLFF

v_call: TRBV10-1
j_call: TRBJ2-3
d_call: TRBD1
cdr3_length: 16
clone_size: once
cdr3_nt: TGCGCCAGCAGTGAGTCGGGGACAGGGGAGGCAGATACGCAGTATTTT
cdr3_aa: CASSESGTGEADTQYF

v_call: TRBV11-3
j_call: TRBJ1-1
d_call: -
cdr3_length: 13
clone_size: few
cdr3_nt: TGTGCCAGCAGCTGGACGGAAAAAACTGAAGCTTTCTTT
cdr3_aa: CASSWTEKTEAFF

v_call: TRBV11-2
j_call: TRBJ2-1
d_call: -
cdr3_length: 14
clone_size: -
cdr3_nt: TGTGCCAGCAGCTCACGCCCCGGAGGCCATGAGCAGTTCTTC
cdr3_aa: CASSSRPGGHEQFF

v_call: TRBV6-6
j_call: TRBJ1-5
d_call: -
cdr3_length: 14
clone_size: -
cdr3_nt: TGTGCCAGCAGTTCCAGTCGGGGAGGTCAGCCCCAGCATTTT
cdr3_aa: CASSSSRGGQPQHF

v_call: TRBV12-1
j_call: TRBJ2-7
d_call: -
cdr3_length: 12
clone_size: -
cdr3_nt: TGTGCCAGCAGCTTTGAGGTCTACGAGCAGTACTTC
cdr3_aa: CASSFEVYEQYF

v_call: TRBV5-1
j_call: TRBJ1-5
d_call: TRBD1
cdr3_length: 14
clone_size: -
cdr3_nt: TGCGCCAGCAGCCCCGGGACAGGGAACCAGCCCCAGCATTTT
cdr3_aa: CASSPGTGNQPQHF

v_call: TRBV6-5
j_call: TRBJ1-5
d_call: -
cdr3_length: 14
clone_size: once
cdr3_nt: TGTGCCAGCAGGCGGACTGTAAGCAATCAGCCCCAGCATTTT
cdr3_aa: CASRRTVSNQPQHF

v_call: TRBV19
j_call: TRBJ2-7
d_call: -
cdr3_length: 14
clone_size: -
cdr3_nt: TGTGCCAGTAGTATAGGACGAGAAGCCACCGAGCAGTACTTC
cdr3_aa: CASSIGREATEQYF

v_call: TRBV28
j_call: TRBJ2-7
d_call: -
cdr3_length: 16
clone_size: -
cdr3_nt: TGTGCCAGCAGTTTAGTTGCGGGTGCGGGAAGGTTCGAGCAGTACTTC
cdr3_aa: CASSLVAGAGRFEQYF

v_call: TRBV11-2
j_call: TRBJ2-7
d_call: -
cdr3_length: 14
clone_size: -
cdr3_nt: TGTGCCAGCAGCTTAGAGGGTGGGCTATACGAGCAGTACTTC
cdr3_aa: CASSLEGGLYEQYF

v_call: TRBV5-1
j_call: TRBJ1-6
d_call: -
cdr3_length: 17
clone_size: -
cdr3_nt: TGCGCCAGCAAGGGAGGAGGGTCGGGGTCCTATAATTCACCCCTCCACTTT
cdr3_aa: CASKGGGSGSYNSPLHF

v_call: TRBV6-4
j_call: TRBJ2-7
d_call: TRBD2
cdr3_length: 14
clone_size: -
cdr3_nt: TGTGCCAGCAGGCAGCGGGAGGGCCTCTACGAGCAGTACTTC
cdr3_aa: CASRQREGLYEQYF

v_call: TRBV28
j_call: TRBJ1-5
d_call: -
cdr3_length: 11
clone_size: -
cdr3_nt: TGTGCCAGCAGTGTCAGAGAGGCCCAGCATTTT
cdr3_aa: CASSVREAQHF

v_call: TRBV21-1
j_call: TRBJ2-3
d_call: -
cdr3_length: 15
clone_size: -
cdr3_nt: TGTGCCAGCAGCAAAAAGAGAGGCAGTGAGCTTACGCAGTATTTT
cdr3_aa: CASSKKRGSELTQYF

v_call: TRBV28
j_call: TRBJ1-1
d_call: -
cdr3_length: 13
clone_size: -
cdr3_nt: TGTGCCAGCAGTTTTAACACGAACACTGAAGCTTTCTTT
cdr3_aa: CASSFNTNTEAFF

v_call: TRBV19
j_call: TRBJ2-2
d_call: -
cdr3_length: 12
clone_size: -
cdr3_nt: TGTGCCAGTAGTGGAAGGTTGGGGGAGCTGTTTTTT
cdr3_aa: CASSGRLGELFF

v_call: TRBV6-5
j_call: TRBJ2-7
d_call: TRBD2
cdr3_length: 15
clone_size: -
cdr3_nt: TGTGCCAGCAGTTTAAGAGCGGGAGTTTCTTACGAGCAGTACTTC
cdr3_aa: CASSLRAGVSYEQYF

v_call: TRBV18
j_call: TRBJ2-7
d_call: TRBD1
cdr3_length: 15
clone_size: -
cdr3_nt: TGTGCCAGCTCACCACCCCGGACAGGAGTCTTCGAGCAGTACTTC
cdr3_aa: CASSPPRTGVFEQYF

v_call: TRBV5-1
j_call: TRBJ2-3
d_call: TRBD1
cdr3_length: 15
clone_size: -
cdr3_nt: TGCGCCAGCAGCTTCGGACAGGGTGGAAGTGATACGCAGTATTTT
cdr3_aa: CASSFGQGGSDTQYF

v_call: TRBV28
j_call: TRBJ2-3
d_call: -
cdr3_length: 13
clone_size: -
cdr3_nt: TGTGCCAGCAGTTTAGGCGGATCAGATACGCAGTATTTT
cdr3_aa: CASSLGGSDTQYF